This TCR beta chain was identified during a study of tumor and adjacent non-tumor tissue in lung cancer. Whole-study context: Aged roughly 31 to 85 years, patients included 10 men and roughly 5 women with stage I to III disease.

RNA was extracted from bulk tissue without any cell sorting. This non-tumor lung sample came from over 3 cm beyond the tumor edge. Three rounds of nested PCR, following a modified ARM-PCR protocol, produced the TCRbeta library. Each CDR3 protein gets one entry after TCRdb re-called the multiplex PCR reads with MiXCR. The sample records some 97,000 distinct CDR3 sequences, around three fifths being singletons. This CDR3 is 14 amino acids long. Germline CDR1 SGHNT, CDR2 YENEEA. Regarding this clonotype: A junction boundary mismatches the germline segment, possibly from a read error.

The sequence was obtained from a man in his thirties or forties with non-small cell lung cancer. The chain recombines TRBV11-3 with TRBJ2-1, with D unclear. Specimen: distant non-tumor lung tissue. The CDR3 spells CSSSLDPVSNELFF. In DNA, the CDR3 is TGTTCCAGCAGCTTAGATCCGGTCAGCAATGAGCTGTTCTTC.